These T cell receptor beta chains were read from a single sample in a study of a mutant IDH1 vaccine in newly diagnosed glioma. Sequenced by immunoSEQ multiplex PCR; TCRdb stores in-frame clones only, minus some. The repertoire has 30,000 to 40,000 clones, around 58% of them found once; the top ten carry 9.5% to 12%. These receptors lack a known antigen. Sequencing used PBMCs, obtained from a glioma patient whose treatment included an IDH1 peptide vaccine. The receptors were sampled from a woman under 30 with glioma. CDR3s include the opening cysteine and the closing phenylalanine or tryptophan. The listing skips clone size in some rows; elsewhere it reads once, few, many or a size class.

J: TRBJ2-1
size: .
V: TRBV30
CDR3: CASGTGYNEQFF

J: TRBJ2-1
size: .
V: TRBV4-1
CDR3: CASSRGESYNEQFF

J: TRBJ2-2
size: few
V: TRBV7-2
CDR3: CASSALAGAGELFF

J: TRBJ2-5
size: .
V: TRBV7-2
CDR3: CASSTEVVRQETQYF

J: TRBJ1-1
size: few
V: TRBV28
CDR3: CASSFLQGFTTEAFF

J: TRBJ2-5
size: .
V: TRBV7-2
CDR3: CATRATNQETQYF

J: TRBJ2-1
size: .
V: TRBV7-9
CDR3: CASSSLASGRWNEQFF

J: TRBJ2-7
size: few
V: TRBV20-1
CDR3: CSAKRDEQYF

J: TRBJ2-1
size: .
V: TRBV29-1
CDR3: CSVGGVSGSNNEQFF

J: TRBJ2-3
size: .
V: TRBV29-1
CDR3: CSVEFTTDTQYF

J: TRBJ2-1
size: once
V: TRBV9
CDR3: CASSPPSSWSSYNEQFF

J: TRBJ1-1
size: once
V: TRBV28
CDR3: CASSPGQAEAFF